This paragraph covers one T cell receptor beta chain sequence. At the DNA level, this CDR3 is encoded by other sequences in the same sample as well. Trimming removed 3 bases at V and 4 bases at J, with 4 bases between. Germline V CDR1 and CDR2: SGHDN, FVKESK. CDR3 length equals 11 residues. Per the authors' pipeline: For nucleated cells, counts were estimated from reference gene primer amplification. Clones were read by immunoSEQ multiplex PCR, and TCRdb kept only the in-frame ones, dropping some. The V and J calls and clone size were taken over from that table, and D and trimming were inferred from the DNA. The sample lists around 180,000 clones; around 81% were seen once. The data originate from a study of blood T cell repertoires in COVID-19.

This sequence was found in a woman over 75 with COVID-19, enrolled during active disease. V and J are TRBV14 and TRBJ2-7; D unclear. Sequencing input: peripheral blood. DNA for the CDR3: TGTGCCAGCAGCCATTCGTACGAGCAGTACTTC. Translating gives CASSHSYEQYF.